These T cell receptor beta chains were read from a single sample in a study of OX40 agonist ivuxolimab in advanced cancers. Produced via immunoSEQ multiplex PCR; TCRdb's table is partial and in-frame only. The sample comprises 70,000 or so clones, 88% of which are singletons, and approximately 2.5% rests with the top ten. This specimen consisted of CD4+ or CD8+ T cells sorted from blood, obtained in a trial of the OX40 agonist ivuxolimab. The receptor source for this set is an adult with an advanced solid tumor such as melanoma, head and neck, liver or kidney cancer. CDR3s include the opening cysteine and the closing phenylalanine or tryptophan. The D gene is left open where the match is weak. Expanded clones get a size class; other rows say once, few or many, or leave the size out.

size: NA; D: TRBD1; V: TRBV2; J: TRBJ1-2; CDR3: CASSEARGLDYGYTF; DNA: TGTGCCAGCAGTGAAGCAAGGGGGCTGGACTATGGCTACACCTTC
size: NA; D: TRBD1; V: TRBV5-4; J: TRBJ2-1; CDR3: CASSIPGTGASYNEQFF; DNA: TGTGCCAGCAGCATCCCCGGGACAGGGGCCTCCTACAATGAGCAGTTCTTC
size: NA; D: NA; V: TRBV7-2; J: TRBJ1-1; CDR3: CASRRTSGTEAFF; DNA: TGTGCCAGCAGGCGGACAAGTGGGACTGAAGCTTTCTTT
size: NA; D: NA; V: TRBV2; J: TRBJ2-5; CDR3: CASTPGFGAGQETQYF; DNA: TGTGCCAGCACACCTGGCTTTGGGGCGGGGCAAGAGACCCAGTACTTC
size: NA; D: TRBD2; V: TRBV7-2; J: TRBJ2-1; CDR3: CASSIRTSGHNEQFF; DNA: TGTGCCAGCAGCATCCGGACTAGCGGGCACAATGAGCAGTTCTTC
size: NA; D: NA; V: TRBV6-1; J: TRBJ2-1; CDR3: CASSRRERVDEQFF; DNA: TGTGCCAGCAGTCGCCGGGAGAGGGTCGATGAGCAGTTCTTC
size: once; D: TRBD2; V: TRBV7-2; J: TRBJ2-1; CDR3: CASSLMRGGGRSSYNEQFF; DNA: TGTGCCAGCAGCTTAATGAGGGGCGGCGGGAGGAGCTCCTACAATGAGCAGTTCTTC
size: few; D: TRBD2; V: TRBV5-4; J: TRBJ2-3; CDR3: CASRRLAGVGDTQYF; DNA: TGTGCCAGCAGGAGACTAGCGGGAGTTGGAGATACGCAGTATTTT
size: NA; D: NA; V: TRBV7-2; J: TRBJ1-5; CDR3: CASSLGQNQPQHF; DNA: TGTGCCAGCAGCTTAGGTCAGAATCAGCCCCAGCATTTT
size: NA; D: TRBD2; V: TRBV4-2; J: TRBJ2-7; CDR3: CASSQKGFAGTSVSPGYEQYF; DNA: TGTGCCAGCAGCCAAAAAGGATTCGCCGGGACTAGCGTAAGCCCTGGCTACGAGCAGTACTTC
size: NA; D: NA; V: TRBV7-2; J: TRBJ2-7; CDR3: CASTPGGGSSYEQYF; DNA: TGTGCCAGCACCCCTGGGGGAGGCAGTTCCTACGAGCAGTACTTC
size: NA; D: TRBD1; V: TRBV28; J: TRBJ2-5; CDR3: CASSFWGTEETQYF; DNA: TGTGCCAGCAGTTTTTGGGGGACAGAAGAGACCCAGTACTTC
size: NA; D: NA; V: TRBV7-2; J: TRBJ1-1; CDR3: CASSSHGEGEAFF; DNA: TGTGCCAGCAGCTCTCACGGGGAGGGGGAAGCTTTCTTT
size: NA; D: NA; V: TRBV5-4; J: TRBJ2-7; CDR3: CASSLVGALSYEQYF; DNA: TGTGCCAGCAGCTTGGTAGGTGCTCTATCCTACGAGCAGTACTTC
size: NA; D: NA; V: TRBV7-8; J: TRBJ1-5; CDR3: CASSLAMIGSQPQHF; DNA: TGTGCCAGCAGCTTAGCGATGATTGGTTCTCAGCCCCAGCATTTT
size: NA; D: NA; V: TRBV9; J: TRBJ2-2; CDR3: CASSVRLSANTGELFF; DNA: TGTGCCAGCAGCGTTCGGCTTTCCGCGAACACCGGGGAGCTGTTTTTT
size: once; D: NA; V: TRBV5-1; J: TRBJ2-5; CDR3: CASRQNRAPGETQYF; DNA: TGCGCCAGCAGGCAAAACAGGGCCCCAGGGGAGACCCAGTACTTC